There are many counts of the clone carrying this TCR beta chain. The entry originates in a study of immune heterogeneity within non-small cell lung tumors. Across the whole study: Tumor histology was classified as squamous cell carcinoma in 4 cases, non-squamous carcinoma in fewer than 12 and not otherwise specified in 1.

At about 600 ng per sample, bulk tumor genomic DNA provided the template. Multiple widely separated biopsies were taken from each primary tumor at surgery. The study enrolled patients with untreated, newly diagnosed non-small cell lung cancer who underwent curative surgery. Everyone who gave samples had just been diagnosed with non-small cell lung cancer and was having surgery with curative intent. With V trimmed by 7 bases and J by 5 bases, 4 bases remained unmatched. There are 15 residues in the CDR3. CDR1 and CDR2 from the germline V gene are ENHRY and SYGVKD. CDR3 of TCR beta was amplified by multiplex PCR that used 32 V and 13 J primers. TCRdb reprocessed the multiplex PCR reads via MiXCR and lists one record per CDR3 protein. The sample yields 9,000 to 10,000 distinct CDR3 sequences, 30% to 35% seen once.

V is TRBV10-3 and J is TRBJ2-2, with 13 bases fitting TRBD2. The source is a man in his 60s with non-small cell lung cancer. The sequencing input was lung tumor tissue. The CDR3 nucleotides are TGTGCCATCAAGGGACTAGCGGGATCAACCGGGGAGCTGTTTTTT. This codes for CAIKGLAGSTGELFF.